This T cell receptor (beta chain) originates from a study of early T cells in non-severe SARS-CoV-2 infection. Study context: The sequenced material was bulk RNA from unsorted whole blood, and its chains were unpaired. Findings and caveats of the study: Private and CD4 specificities were missed by VDJdb matching, skewed to anti-spike CD8.

Between the trimmed V and J ends, which lost 4 bases and 1 base, there was a span of 8 bases. Per germline, CDR1 SQVTM and CDR2 ANQGSEA. The CDR3 is made up of 12 amino acids. This clonotype was found many times. Its antigen is as yet unknown. The protocol attached unique molecular identifiers to individual cDNA molecules. TCRdb called the 5' RACE reads again in MiXCR, with one record for every CDR3 protein. Among approximately 50,000 distinct CDR3 sequences listed, about a tenth were seen once. Sequencing was done on a sample of whole blood. The gene calls are TRBV29-1 and TRBJ2-7; D gene uncertain. The source is an adult who was a healthcare worker with PCR-confirmed SARS-CoV-2 infection or an uninfected control (not recorded which). Written as DNA, the CDR3 is TGCAGCGTTGGTCTACAGTCCTACGAGCAGTACTTC. Amino acid sequence: CSVGLQSYEQYF.